This T cell receptor beta chain was identified in a study of cytomegalovirus exposure and HLA in healthy donors. Overall study context: Earlier results showed roughly 110 million unique TCR beta sequences derived from approximately 170 million T cells. Study-level findings and limits: Rates of TCR association differed by HLA locus in a later analysis, with DRB1 highest and HLA-C lowest. Donors belonging to an Asian-associated ancestry cluster reportedly showed fewer N-insertions in productive TCRs than the 666-donor mean, according to what a later analysis found.

With regard to this clone: Its antigen is unidentified.

PCR amplification relied on 60 Vbeta primers (plus 13 Jbeta primers). TCRdb keeps only in-frame clones here, not all; method: immunoSEQ multiplex PCR. The sample holds 110,000 to 150,000 clones, roughly 70% seen once. The CDR3 totals 14 residues. Looked up from germline, CDR1 is SGHRS and CDR2 is YFSETQ. Losses at the gene ends were 8 bases for V and 5 bases for J; bases not matched to a gene: 5. The sequenced material came from PBMCs. This chain connects TRBV5-1 to TRBJ2-1; 12 nucleotides agree with TRBD2. The TCR sequence derives from a man aged 25 to 45 in good health and CMV-seronegative. The CDR3, as DNA: TGCGCCAGGGAGACTAGCGGGGGAAACAATGAGCAGTTCTTC. Translating gives CARETSGGNNEQFF. The whole variable domain, filled in from reference TRBV5-1 and TRBJ2-1, reads KAGVTQTPRYLIKTRGQQVTLSCSPISGHRSVSWYQQTPGQGLQFLFEYFSETQRNKGNFPGRFSGRQFSNSRSEMNVSTLELGDSALYLCARETSGGNNEQFFGPGTRLTVL.